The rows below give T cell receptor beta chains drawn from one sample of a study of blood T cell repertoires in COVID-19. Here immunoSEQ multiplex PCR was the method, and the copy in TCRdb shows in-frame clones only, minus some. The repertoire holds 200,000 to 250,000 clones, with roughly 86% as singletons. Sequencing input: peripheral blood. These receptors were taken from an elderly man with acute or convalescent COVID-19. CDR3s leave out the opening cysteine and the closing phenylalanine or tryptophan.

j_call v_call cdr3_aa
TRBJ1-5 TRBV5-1 ASSLAGGVGQPQH
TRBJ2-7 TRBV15 ATSPGVSGEQY
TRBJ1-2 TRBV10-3 AISESRAYGYT
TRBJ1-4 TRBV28 ASRGTGFNEKLF
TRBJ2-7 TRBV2 ASRRQGSYEQY
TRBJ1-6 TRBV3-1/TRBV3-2 ASSQIQGNNSPLH
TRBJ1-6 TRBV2 ASSLPYTGSPLH
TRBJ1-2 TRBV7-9 ASSLGEEANYGYT
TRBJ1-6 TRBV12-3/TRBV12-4 ASSTLQGSPLH
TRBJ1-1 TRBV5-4 ASSLWGRVNTEAF
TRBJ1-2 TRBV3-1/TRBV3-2 ASSQGVAGYT
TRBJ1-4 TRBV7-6 ASSLAGGTNEKLF
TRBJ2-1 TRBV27 ASSLSRRSLYNEQF
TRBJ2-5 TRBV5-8 ASIPWGEETQY
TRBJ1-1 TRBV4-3 ASSQDTRTEAF
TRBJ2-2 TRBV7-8 ASSLAGGYTGELF
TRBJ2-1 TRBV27 ASSPEGQYNEQF
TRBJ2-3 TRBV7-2 ASSLASGRTSDTQY
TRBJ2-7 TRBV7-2 ASSLTTGNEQY
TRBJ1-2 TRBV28 ASNSGQGHYGYT
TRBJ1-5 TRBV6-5 ASSPDRAGNQPQH
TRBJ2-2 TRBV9 ASSVASGSKGELF
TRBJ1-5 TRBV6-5 ASSYGQGYQPQH
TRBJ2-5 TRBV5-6 ASSHQETQY
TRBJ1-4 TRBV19 ASTTGIRNEKLF
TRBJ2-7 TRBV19 ASSRGQGAREQY
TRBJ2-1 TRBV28 ASSVYTSAEQF
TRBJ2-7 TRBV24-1 ATSDSLYMDEQY
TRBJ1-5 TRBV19 ASSPFQGYQPQH
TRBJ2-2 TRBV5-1 ASSQNTGDTGELF
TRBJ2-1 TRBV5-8 ASSWGLADYNEQF
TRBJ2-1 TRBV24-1 ATSGGGGSSSYNEQF
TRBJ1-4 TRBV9 ASSLAATNEKLF
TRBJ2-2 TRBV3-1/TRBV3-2 ASSPLRDTGELF
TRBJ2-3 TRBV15 ATSPGAGTLDTQY
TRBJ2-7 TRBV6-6 ASSPPHKTASEQY
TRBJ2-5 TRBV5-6 ASSLVDRGSVETQY
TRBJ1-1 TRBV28 ASSLPTRDWKAF
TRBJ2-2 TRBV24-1 ATSPRGLAGGTGELF
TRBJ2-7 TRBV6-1 ASSDLGDRTYEQY
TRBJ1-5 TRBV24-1 ATSFPGGAQH
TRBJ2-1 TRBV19 ASSMEPGQGPLGHNEQF
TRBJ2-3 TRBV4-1 ASSQDPPSGGAVADTQY